The clone carrying this T cell receptor beta chain was seen a few times. No antigen is known for it. The CDR3 consists of 13 residues. From germline, CDR1 is SGHTA and CDR2 FQGNSA. Trimming shortened V by 4 bases and J by 3 bases, and 7 bases separated the two germline ends. TCRdb passed the reads through MiXCR, listing each CDR3 protein once. This sample carries 400,000 to 600,000 distinct CDR3 sequences, approximately 46% of them seen once, and the ten largest clones take just under 45%. The data derive from a study of T cell repertoires in cytomegalovirus infection. Findings and caveats of the study: The ex vivo response was dominated by HLA-C-restricted CMV-specific TCR beta clonotypes.

The sequencing here drew on cultured PBMCs, taken from culture after CMV antigen stimulation. The chain uses TRBV7-2 and TRBJ2-1; D call uncertain. The origin of this receptor is a human donor in good health (CMV status not recorded). Some clones in this sample may be carry-over from other donors' samples. In DNA, the CDR3 is TGTGCCAGCAGCTCTCCTAGCTACAATGAGCAGTTCTTC. Protein: CASSSPSYNEQFF.